These T cell receptor beta chains were read from a single sample in a study of naive and memory T cell subsets. TCRdb recomputed calls from the 5' RACE reads with MiXCR, one row per CDR3 protein. Among roughly 56,000 distinct CDR3 sequences listed, 7% to 8.5% were seen once. The receptors shown here come from a male donor in good health. Both conserved end residues are part of each CDR3. The size field is filled for only some rows; it gives once, few, many or a size class.

clone size	V gene	J gene	CDR3 protein
many	TRBV12-3/TRBV12-4	TRBJ1-6	CASSLRNSPLHF
many	TRBV6-5	TRBJ1-1	CASSYSGSRREAFF
many	TRBV25-1	TRBJ2-2	CASSGPNTGELFF
NA	TRBV30	TRBJ2-2	CAWSVRIGGELFF
many	TRBV6-5	TRBJ2-1	CASSLSGGPYNEQFF
NA	TRBV12-3/TRBV12-4	TRBJ2-3	CASTSGGTDTQYF
few	TRBV6-6	TRBJ2-3	CASSPVRDTQYF
many	TRBV29-1	TRBJ2-3	CSVVQGVHSTDTQYF
NA	TRBV5-4	TRBJ2-3	CASSLFTASTDTQYF
few	TRBV6-5	TRBJ1-2	CASSYSTEGYGYTF
few	TRBV12-3/TRBV12-4	TRBJ2-2	CASSFGGNTGELFF
many	TRBV20-1	TRBJ1-4	CSARQREIEKLFF
many	TRBV20-1	TRBJ2-3	CSARDLAGREIDTQYF
NA	TRBV12-3/TRBV12-4	TRBJ1-2	CASSAGHGSYGYTF
many	TRBV3-1	TRBJ2-2	CASSHPGGVMDTGELFF
NA	TRBV19	TRBJ1-3	CATRGGDFSGNTIYF
few	TRBV6-5	TRBJ2-5	CASSVGVGVIQETQYF
many	TRBV20-1	TRBJ2-3	CSAPEGRATDTQYF
few	TRBV5-1	TRBJ1-1	CASSWNGGPRTEAFF
NA	TRBV20-1	TRBJ2-5	CSASGYMPTRGKREESQYF
few	TRBV21-1	TRBJ2-3	CASRIRGNSSTDTQYF
NA	TRBV7-9	TRBJ1-2	CASSSIDRGALGYTF
many	TRBV4-1	TRBJ2-7	CASSQGGQYEQYF
few	TRBV6-5	TRBJ2-1	CASRLARGNNEQFF
few	TRBV30	TRBJ1-1	CAWSVNGAEAFF
few	TRBV12-3/TRBV12-4	TRBJ2-7	CASSSSDRPYEQYF
NA	TRBV11-1	TRBJ2-3	CASSSTSAYDTQYF
many	TRBV29-1	TRBJ1-1	CSVEAKGRDTEAFF
many	TRBV5-1	TRBJ1-1	CASSLDRAGEAFF
few	TRBV7-2	TRBJ1-4	CASSSRRGHEKLFF
many	TRBV7-2	TRBJ2-1	CASSLYSGRLYNEQFF
few	TRBV29-1	TRBJ1-1	CSVLLSMNTEAFF
NA	TRBV4-1	TRBJ2-7	CASSRNRDRGDNEQYF
NA	TRBV2	TRBJ1-1	CASSVGGTTEAFF
NA	TRBV19	TRBJ1-5	CASSRGVTLNQPQHF
few	TRBV5-4	TRBJ2-7	CASTYDFSVPQEYF
NA	TRBV3-1	TRBJ2-5	CASSQDGADGETQYF
few	TRBV5-1	TRBJ2-1	CASSLSLAGGLDEQFF
few	TRBV2	TRBJ1-1	CASSTFVEAFF
NA	TRBV14	TRBJ2-5	CASSQGGPLETQYF
few	TRBV29-1	TRBJ1-5	CSVKTGADQPQHF
NA	TRBV6-5	TRBJ2-2	CASSYGPNTGELFF
many	TRBV2	TRBJ2-2	CASSVDGAGELFF
few	TRBV30	TRBJ2-5	CAWSATLAGRETQYF
few	TRBV20-1	TRBJ1-4	CSARAGSDKLFF
NA	TRBV6-1	TRBJ1-5	CASSEVQTTSNQPQHF